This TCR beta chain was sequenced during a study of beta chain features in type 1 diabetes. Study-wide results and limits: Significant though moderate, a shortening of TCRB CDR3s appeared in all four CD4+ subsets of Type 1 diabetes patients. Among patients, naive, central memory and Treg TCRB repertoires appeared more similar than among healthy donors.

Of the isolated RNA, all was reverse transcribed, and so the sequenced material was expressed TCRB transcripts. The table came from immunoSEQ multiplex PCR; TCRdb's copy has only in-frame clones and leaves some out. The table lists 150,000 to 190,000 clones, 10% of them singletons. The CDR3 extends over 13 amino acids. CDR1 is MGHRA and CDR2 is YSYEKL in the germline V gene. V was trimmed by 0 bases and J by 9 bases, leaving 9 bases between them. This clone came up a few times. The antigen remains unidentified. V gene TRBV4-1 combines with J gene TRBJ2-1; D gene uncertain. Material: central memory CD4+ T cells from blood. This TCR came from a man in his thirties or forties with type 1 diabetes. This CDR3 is CASSQERIGEQFF. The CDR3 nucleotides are TGCGCCAGCAGCCAAGAAAGAATCGGTGAGCAGTTCTTC.